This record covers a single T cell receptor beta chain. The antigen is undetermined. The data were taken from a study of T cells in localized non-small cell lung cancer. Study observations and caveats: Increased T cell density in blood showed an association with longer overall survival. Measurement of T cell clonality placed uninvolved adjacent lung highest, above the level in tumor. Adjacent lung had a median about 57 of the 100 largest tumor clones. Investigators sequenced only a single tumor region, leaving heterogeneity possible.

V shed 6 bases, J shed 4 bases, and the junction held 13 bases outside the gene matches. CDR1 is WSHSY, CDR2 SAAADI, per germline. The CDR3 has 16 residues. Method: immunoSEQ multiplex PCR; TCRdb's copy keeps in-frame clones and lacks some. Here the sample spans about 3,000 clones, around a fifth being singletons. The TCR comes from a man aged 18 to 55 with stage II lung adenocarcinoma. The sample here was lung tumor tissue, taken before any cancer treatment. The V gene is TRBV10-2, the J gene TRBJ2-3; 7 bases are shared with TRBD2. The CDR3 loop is CASRSGLGTNSDTQYF. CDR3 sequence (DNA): TGCGCCAGCAGATCAGGACTAGGGACGAACTCAGATACGCAGTATTTT.